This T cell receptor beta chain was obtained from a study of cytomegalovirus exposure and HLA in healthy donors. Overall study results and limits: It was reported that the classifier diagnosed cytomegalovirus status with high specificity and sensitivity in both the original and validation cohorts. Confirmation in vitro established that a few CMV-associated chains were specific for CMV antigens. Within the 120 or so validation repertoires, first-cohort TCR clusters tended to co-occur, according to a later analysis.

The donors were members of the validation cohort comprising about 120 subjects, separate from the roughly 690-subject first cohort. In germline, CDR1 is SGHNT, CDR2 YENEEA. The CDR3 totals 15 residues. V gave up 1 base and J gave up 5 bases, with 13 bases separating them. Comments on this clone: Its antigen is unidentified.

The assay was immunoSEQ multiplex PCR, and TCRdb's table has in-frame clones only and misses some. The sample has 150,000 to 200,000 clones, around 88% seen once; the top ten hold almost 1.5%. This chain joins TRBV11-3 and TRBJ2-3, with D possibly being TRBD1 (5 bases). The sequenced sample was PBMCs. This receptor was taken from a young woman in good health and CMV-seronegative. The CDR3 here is CASSLGPKTVDTQYF. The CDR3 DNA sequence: TGTGCCAGCAGCTTAGGCCCTAAGACAGTAGATACGCAGTATTTT.